The 3 T cell receptor beta chains reported below all come from one sample, sequenced in a study of T cell changes during pregnancy in multiple sclerosis. Measured with immunoSEQ multiplex PCR; TCRdb has only the in-frame clones, and not every one. Among about 110,000 clones, roughly nine tenths were seen once, and the ten largest hold about 1.5%. The material was peripheral blood, obtained before pregnancy. The receptors shown here come from a female donor with multiple sclerosis, enrolled in a pregnancy study.

In this sample, this clone turned up once. V is TRBV5-8 and J is TRBJ2-1; the match to TRBD2 covers 7 bases. V gave up 6 bases and J gave up 5 bases; unmatched junction bases: 11. CDR1 is SGHTS and CDR2 is YDEGEE in the germline V gene. The CDR3 runs to 15 residues. The CDR3 loop reads CASTMGGSINNEQFF. DNA for the CDR3: TGTGCCAGCACCATGGGAGGGTCTATCAACAATGAGCAGTTCTTC.

This chain connects TRBV4-1 to TRBJ2-1; a weak D match, TRBD2 (5 bases). With 1 base removed from V and 4 bases from J, the gap between germline ends came to 14 bases. This CDR3 region has 16 residues. Germline V gene lookup returns CDR1 MGHRA and CDR2 YSYEKL. CDR3 sequence: CASSQAPGSSYNEQFF. The CDR3, as DNA: TGCGCCAGCAGCCAAGCTCCGGGGAGTTCATACAATGAGCAGTTCTTC.

This chain joins TRBV29-1 and TRBJ2-5; 9 bases are a match to TRBD1. The CDR3 runs 13 residues. Trimming removed 7 bases from V and 4 bases from J; junction bases left unmatched: 7. Germline values: CDR1 SQVTM, CDR2 ANQGSEA. CDR3 DNA sequence: TGCAGCGCGGAGACAGGGGGGTCAGAGACCCAGTACTTC. Protein sequence: CSAETGGSETQYF. The full variable domain, completed using reference TRBV29-1 and TRBJ2-5, is SAVISQKPSRDICQRGTSLTIQCQVDSQVTMMFWYRQQPGQSLTLIATANQGSEATYESGFVIDKFPISRPNLTFSTLTVSNMSPEDSSIYLCSAETGGSETQYFGPGTRLLVL.